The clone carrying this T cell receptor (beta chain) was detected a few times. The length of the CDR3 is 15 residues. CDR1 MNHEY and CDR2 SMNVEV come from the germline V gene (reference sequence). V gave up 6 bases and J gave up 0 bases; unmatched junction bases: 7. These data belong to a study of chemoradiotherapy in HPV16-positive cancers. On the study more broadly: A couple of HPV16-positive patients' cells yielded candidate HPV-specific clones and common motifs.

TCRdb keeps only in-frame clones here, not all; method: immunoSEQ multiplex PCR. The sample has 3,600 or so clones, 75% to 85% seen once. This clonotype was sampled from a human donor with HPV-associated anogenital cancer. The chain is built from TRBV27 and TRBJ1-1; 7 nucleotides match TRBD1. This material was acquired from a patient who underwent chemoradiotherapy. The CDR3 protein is CASRAATGMNTEAFF. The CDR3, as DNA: TGTGCCAGCAGGGCCGCGACAGGGATGAACACTGAAGCTTTCTTT.